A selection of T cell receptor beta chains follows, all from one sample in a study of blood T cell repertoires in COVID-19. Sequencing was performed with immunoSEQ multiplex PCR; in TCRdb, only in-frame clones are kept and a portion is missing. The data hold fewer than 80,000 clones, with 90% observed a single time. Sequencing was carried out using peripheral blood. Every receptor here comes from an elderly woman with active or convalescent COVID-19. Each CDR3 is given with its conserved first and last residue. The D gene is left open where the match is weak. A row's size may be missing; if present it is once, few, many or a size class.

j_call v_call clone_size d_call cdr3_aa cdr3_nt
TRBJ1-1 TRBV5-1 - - CASSLEGRGAFF TGCGCCAGCAGCTTGGAGGGCCGAGGGGCTTTCTTT
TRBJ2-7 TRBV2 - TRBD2 CASSEATSGVYEQYF TGTGCCAGCAGTGAAGCGACTAGCGGGGTCTACGAGCAGTACTTC
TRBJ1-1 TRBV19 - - CASSTGQILNTEAFF TGTGCCAGTAGTACCGGACAGATCCTGAACACTGAAGCTTTCTTT
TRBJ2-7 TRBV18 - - CASSPRYLQGINEQYF TGTGCCAGCTCACCCCGATACCTTCAGGGAATCAACGAGCAGTACTTC
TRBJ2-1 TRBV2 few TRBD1 CASSEMGQYNEQFF TGTGCCAGCAGTGAAATGGGACAGTACAATGAGCAGTTCTTC
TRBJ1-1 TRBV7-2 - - CASSLENRRNTEAFF TGTGCCAGCAGCTTAGAAAACAGGAGGAACACTGAAGCTTTCTTT
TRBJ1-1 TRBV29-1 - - CSAGQVVNTEAFF TGCAGCGCTGGGCAGGTAGTGAACACTGAAGCTTTCTTT
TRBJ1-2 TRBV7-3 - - CASSLRAGPHGYTF TGTGCCAGCAGCTTAAGAGCAGGCCCTCATGGCTACACCTTC
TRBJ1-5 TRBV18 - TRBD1 CASSPQTGAAFGNQPQHF TGTGCCAGCTCACCACAGACAGGGGCGGCCTTCGGCAATCAGCCCCAGCATTTT
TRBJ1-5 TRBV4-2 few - CASSQERGDGGQPQHF TGTGCCAGCAGCCAAGAGCGGGGGGACGGTGGTCAGCCCCAGCATTTT
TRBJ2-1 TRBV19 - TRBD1 CASSIGTGQANEQFF TGTGCCAGTAGTATCGGGACAGGACAAGCCAATGAGCAGTTCTTC
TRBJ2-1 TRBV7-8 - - CASSLREEQFF TGTGCCAGCAGCTTACGCGAGGAGCAGTTCTTC
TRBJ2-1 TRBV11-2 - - CASRLGGSGNEQFF TGTGCCAGCCGACTTGGGGGGAGCGGCAATGAGCAGTTCTTC
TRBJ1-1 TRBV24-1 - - CATSEGRETEAFF TGTGCCACCAGTGAGGGTAGGGAGACTGAAGCTTTCTTT
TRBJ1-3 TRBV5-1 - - CASSLVGAGNTIYF TGCGCCAGCAGCTTGGTGGGAGCTGGAAACACCATATATTTT
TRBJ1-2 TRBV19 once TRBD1 CASSLGGQSRGGYTF TGTGCCAGTAGTTTGGGGGGACAGTCTCGGGGTGGCTACACCTTC
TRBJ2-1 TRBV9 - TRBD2 CASSVEGSGGFNEQFF TGTGCCAGCAGCGTAGAGGGTAGCGGGGGGTTCAATGAGCAGTTCTTC
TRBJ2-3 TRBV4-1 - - CASSQTNTDTQYF TGCGCCAGCAGCCAGACTAACACAGATACGCAGTATTTT
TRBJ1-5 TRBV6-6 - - CASTTGTRGRNQPQHF TGTGCCAGCACCACCGGGACACGGGGACGCAATCAGCCCCAGCATTTT
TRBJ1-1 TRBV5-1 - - CASSLDGRRNTEAFF TGCGCCAGCAGCTTGGACGGGAGAAGAAACACTGAAGCTTTCTTT
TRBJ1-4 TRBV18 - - CASSQAELNEKLFF TGTGCCAGCTCACAGGCAGAACTAAATGAAAAACTGTTTTTT
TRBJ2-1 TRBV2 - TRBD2 CARGRGGLSEQFF TGTGCCAGGGGACGGGGGGGCCTTAGTGAGCAGTTCTTC
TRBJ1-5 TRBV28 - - CASSLSRPAIGNQPQHF TGTGCCAGCAGTTTGTCCCGCCCAGCGATAGGAAATCAGCCCCAGCATTTT
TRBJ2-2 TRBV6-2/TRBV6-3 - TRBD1 CASSYGTVTGELFF TGTGCCAGCAGTTATGGGACAGTGACCGGGGAGCTGTTTTTT
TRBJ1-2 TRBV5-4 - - CASSRDNSNYGYTF TGTGCCAGCAGCCGGGACAATTCTAACTATGGCTACACCTTC
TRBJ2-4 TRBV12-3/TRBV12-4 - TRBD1 CASSGTGGDIQYF TGTGCCAGCAGTGGGACAGGGGGAGACATTCAGTACTTC
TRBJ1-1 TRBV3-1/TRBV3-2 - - CASSQGTGPSTEAFF TGTGCCAGCAGCCAAGGTACAGGTCCTAGCACTGAAGCTTTCTTT
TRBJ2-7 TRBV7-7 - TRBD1 CASSPRTGDYEQYF TGTGCCAGCAGCCCACGGACAGGGGACTACGAGCAGTACTTC
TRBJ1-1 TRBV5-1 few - CASSDQENTEAFF TGCGCCAGCAGCGACCAGGAGAACACTGAAGCTTTCTTT
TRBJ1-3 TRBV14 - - CASSQVYGGNTIYF TGTGCCAGCAGCCAAGTTTACGGGGGAAACACCATATATTTT
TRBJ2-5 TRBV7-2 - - CASSYDSAPQETQYF TGTGCCAGCAGCTACGACAGCGCCCCTCAAGAGACCCAGTACTTC
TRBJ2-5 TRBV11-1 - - CASSFPGGETQYF TGTGCCAGCAGTTTTCCCGGAGGAGAGACCCAGTACTTC
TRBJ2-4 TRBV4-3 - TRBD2 CASSQDWGGDIQYF TGCGCCAGCAGCCAAGACTGGGGGGGAGACATTCAGTACTTC
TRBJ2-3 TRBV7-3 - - CASSSGHTDTQYF TGTGCCAGCAGCTCTGGGCATACAGATACGCAGTATTTT
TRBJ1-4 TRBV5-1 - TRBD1 CASSRTGGSEKLFF TGCGCCAGCAGCCGGACAGGGGGCAGTGAAAAACTGTTTTTT
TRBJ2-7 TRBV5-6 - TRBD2 CASSLSGLIYEQYF TGTGCCAGCAGCTTGTCGGGACTAATCTACGAGCAGTACTTC
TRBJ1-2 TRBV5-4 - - CASSLGQIIDYGYTF TGTGCCAGCAGCTTGGGACAGATAATTGACTATGGCTACACCTTC
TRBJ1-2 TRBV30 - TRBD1 CAWSKGQGAGGYTF TGTGCCTGGAGCAAGGGGCAGGGGGCCGGAGGCTACACCTTC
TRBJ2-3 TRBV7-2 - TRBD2 CASSATSGGAADTQYF TGTGCCAGCAGCGCGACTAGCGGGGGGGCGGCAGATACGCAGTATTTT
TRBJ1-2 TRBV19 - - CASSSGQRYGYTF TGTGCCAGTAGTAGCGGACAGCGCTATGGCTACACCTTC
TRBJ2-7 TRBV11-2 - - CASSLVAGQLYEQYF TGTGCCAGCAGCTTAGTGGCAGGTCAACTCTACGAGCAGTACTTC
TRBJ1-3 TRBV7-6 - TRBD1 CASGGTGSYSGNTIYF TGTGCCAGCGGCGGGACAGGGAGTTACTCTGGAAACACCATATATTTT
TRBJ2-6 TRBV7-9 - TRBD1 CASSLVKGTGIAGANVLTF TGTGCCAGCAGCTTAGTTAAGGGGACAGGGATCGCTGGGGCCAACGTCCTGACTTTC
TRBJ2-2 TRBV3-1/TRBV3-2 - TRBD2 CASSRGLAGALTGELFF TGTGCCAGCAGCCGCGGACTAGCGGGGGCCCTCACCGGGGAGCTGTTTTTT
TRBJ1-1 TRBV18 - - CASSPKGVQGTEAFF TGTGCCAGCTCACCAAAGGGGGTACAGGGCACTGAAGCTTTCTTT
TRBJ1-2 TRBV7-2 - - CASSSTTGTPYGYTF TGTGCCAGCAGCTCAACAACAGGGACCCCCTATGGCTACACCTTC
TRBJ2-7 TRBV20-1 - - CSAWGHSEQYF TGCAGTGCTTGGGGGCACTCCGAGCAGTACTTC
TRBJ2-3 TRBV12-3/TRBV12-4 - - CASSPPTDTQYF TGTGCCAGCAGCCCCCCGACAGATACGCAGTATTTT
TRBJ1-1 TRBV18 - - CASSPPEALRTEAFF TGTGCCAGCTCACCACCGGAGGCCCTGAGGACTGAAGCTTTCTTT